These T cell receptor beta chains were read from a single sample in a study of T-cell reconstitution after alpha-beta-depleted transplantation in children. Via MiXCR, TCRdb re-called the PCR reads, giving one row per CDR3 protein. This sample has hundreds of thousands of distinct CDR3 sequences, with roughly 17% found just once. This sample comprised PBMCs, mostly from graft donor cells, obtained 360 days after TCRalphabeta/CD19-depleted stem cell transplant. The receptors shown here come from a male patient between 2 and 10 years old who had a stem cell transplant for acute lymphoblastic leukemia, so the T cells may come from the graft donor. Each CDR3 is given with its conserved first and last residue. The order of the fields is V gene, CDR3 length, clone size, J gene, CDR3 protein. The size of a clone is reported for some rows only, either as once, few or many, or as a class for expanded clones.

V gene: TRBV20-1; CDR3 length: 14; clone size: .; J gene: TRBJ2-7; CDR3 protein: CSARESRVGYEQYF
V gene: TRBV11-1; CDR3 length: 18; clone size: .; J gene: TRBJ2-1; CDR3 protein: CASSFGLAGNYPRDEQFF
V gene: TRBV3-1; CDR3 length: 14; clone size: few; J gene: TRBJ2-2; CDR3 protein: CASRQGGTTGELFF
V gene: TRBV7-2; CDR3 length: 16; clone size: .; J gene: TRBJ1-4; CDR3 protein: CASSLYRAGPNEKLFF
V gene: TRBV4-2; CDR3 length: 15; clone size: few; J gene: TRBJ2-1; CDR3 protein: CASSQDKGAYNEQFF
V gene: TRBV4-3; CDR3 length: 15; clone size: .; J gene: TRBJ2-5; CDR3 protein: CASSQEGTTQETQYF
V gene: TRBV5-1; CDR3 length: 15; clone size: few; J gene: TRBJ2-5; CDR3 protein: CASSGGGGLQETQYF
V gene: TRBV28; CDR3 length: 15; clone size: few; J gene: TRBJ2-7; CDR3 protein: CASSLTGTLSYEQYF
V gene: TRBV27; CDR3 length: 17; clone size: many; J gene: TRBJ2-2; CDR3 protein: CASTPLDRARNTGELFF
V gene: TRBV14; CDR3 length: 16; clone size: few; J gene: TRBJ1-6; CDR3 protein: CASSLTRDSYNSPLHF
V gene: TRBV5-6; CDR3 length: 14; clone size: .; J gene: TRBJ1-2; CDR3 protein: CASRSRTDYYGYTF
V gene: TRBV28; CDR3 length: 17; clone size: many; J gene: TRBJ2-4; CDR3 protein: CASRPRTSAFAKNIQYF
V gene: TRBV19; CDR3 length: 12; clone size: .; J gene: TRBJ2-2; CDR3 protein: CASSIGTGELFF
V gene: TRBV24-1; CDR3 length: 17; clone size: .; J gene: TRBJ2-5; CDR3 protein: CATSPGTSGAYQETQYF
V gene: TRBV3-1; CDR3 length: 19; clone size: .; J gene: TRBJ2-6; CDR3 protein: CASSPPPTGSVSGANVLTF
V gene: TRBV6-5; CDR3 length: 15; clone size: .; J gene: TRBJ2-3; CDR3 protein: CASSSGTGVTDTQYF
V gene: TRBV29-1; CDR3 length: 16; clone size: few; J gene: TRBJ2-1; CDR3 protein: CSVEDWEPRSYNEQFF
V gene: TRBV6-6; CDR3 length: 13; clone size: few; J gene: TRBJ2-7; CDR3 protein: CASSYWVGYEQYF
V gene: TRBV4-3; CDR3 length: 14; clone size: many; J gene: TRBJ2-7; CDR3 protein: CASSQGQGFYEQYF
V gene: TRBV6-5; CDR3 length: 15; clone size: .; J gene: TRBJ2-3; CDR3 protein: CASSYSGRRADTQYF
V gene: TRBV15; CDR3 length: 15; clone size: few; J gene: TRBJ2-3; CDR3 protein: CATSRSRLSTDTQYF
V gene: TRBV27; CDR3 length: 16; clone size: few; J gene: TRBJ2-7; CDR3 protein: CASSSRRTLRGYEQYF
V gene: TRBV4-3; CDR3 length: 14; clone size: .; J gene: TRBJ2-1; CDR3 protein: CASSTDRALKEQFF
V gene: TRBV30; CDR3 length: 13; clone size: few; J gene: TRBJ2-1; CDR3 protein: CAWRPDSYNEQFF
V gene: TRBV19; CDR3 length: 15; clone size: .; J gene: TRBJ2-3; CDR3 protein: CASSPRPGGTDTQYF
V gene: TRBV29-1; CDR3 length: 12; clone size: .; J gene: TRBJ2-1; CDR3 protein: CSVEPPASEQFF
V gene: TRBV20-1; CDR3 length: 14; clone size: .; J gene: TRBJ2-7; CDR3 protein: CSARAKLASYEQYF
V gene: TRBV7-9; CDR3 length: 15; clone size: once; J gene: TRBJ1-1; CDR3 protein: CASSLGNSVNTEAFF